The rows below give T cell receptor beta chains drawn from one sample of a study of T cell changes during pregnancy in multiple sclerosis. Sequencing was performed with immunoSEQ multiplex PCR; in TCRdb, only in-frame clones are kept and a portion is missing. The data hold 65,000 to 80,000 clones, with roughly nine tenths observed a single time. The material was CD4+ T cells from peripheral blood mononuclear cells, obtained before pregnancy. These receptors were taken from a female donor with multiple sclerosis, enrolled in a pregnancy study. The CDR3 runs from the conserved cysteine through the conserved F or W.

v_gene | CDR3aa
TRBV19 | CASRKPGGEQYF
TRBV5-4 | CASSLGGLMNTEAFF
TRBV5-1 | CASSLAWDLNTGELFF
TRBV30 | CAWGFSGRASEQFF
TRBV9 | CASSVTSGGADTQYF
TRBV5-1 | CASSRGQNEKLFF
TRBV11-2 | CASVLEGVWGYEQYF
TRBV30 | CAWRDTGNTEAFF
TRBV19 | CASSVTGSFSGANVLTF
TRBV6-5 | CASSREREGWNEQFF
TRBV2 | CASSLRDRSNQPQHF
TRBV5-1 | CASSLDPQGMNTEAFF
TRBV7-9 | CASSHLSGRGRTNTEAFF